This TCR beta chain came from a study of T cell responses to AZD1222 COVID-19 vaccine. Study observations and caveats: Nearly half of unique spike-specific TCRs reportedly avoided B.1.351 and B.1.1.7 mutated regions. Spike as a whole was targeted by vaccine-associated CD4 TCRs, dominant at 160-218 and 743-854. Repertoires were collected only later (after the peak T cell response had occurred).

CDR3 length: 14 residues. In germline, CDR1 is SGHDT, CDR2 YYEEEE. Trimming removed 2 bases at V and 3 bases at J, with 11 bases between. The assay was immunoSEQ multiplex PCR, and TCRdb's table has in-frame clones only and misses some. Here the sample spans about 93,000 clones, roughly 86% being singletons. The count of this clone is one. Its cognate antigen is unknown. The clonotype was recovered from an adult in good health. Sequenced here: peripheral blood, sampled on day 0 of MenACWY control vaccination. This chain joins TRBV5-6 and TRBJ1-2; maybe TRBD1 (5 bases). The CDR3 protein is CASSFRRADYGYTF. The CDR3 nucleotides are TGTGCCAGCAGCTTCCGCAGGGCCGACTATGGCTACACCTTC.